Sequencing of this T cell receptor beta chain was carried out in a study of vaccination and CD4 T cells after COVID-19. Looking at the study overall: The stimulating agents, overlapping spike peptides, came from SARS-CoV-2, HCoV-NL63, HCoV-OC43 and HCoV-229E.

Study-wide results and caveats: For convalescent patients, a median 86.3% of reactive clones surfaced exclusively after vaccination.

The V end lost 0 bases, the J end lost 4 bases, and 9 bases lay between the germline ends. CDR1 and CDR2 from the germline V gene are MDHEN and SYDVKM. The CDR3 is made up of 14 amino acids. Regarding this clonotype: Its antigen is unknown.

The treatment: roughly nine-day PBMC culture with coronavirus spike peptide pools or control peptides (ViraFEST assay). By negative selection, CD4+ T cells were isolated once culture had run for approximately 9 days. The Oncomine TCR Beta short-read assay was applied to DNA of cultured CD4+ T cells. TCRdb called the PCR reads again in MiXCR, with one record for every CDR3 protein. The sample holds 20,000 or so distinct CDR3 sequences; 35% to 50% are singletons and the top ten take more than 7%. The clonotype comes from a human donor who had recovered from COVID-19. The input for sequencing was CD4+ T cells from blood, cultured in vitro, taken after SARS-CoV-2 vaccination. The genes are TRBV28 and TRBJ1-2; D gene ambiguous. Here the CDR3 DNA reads TGTGCCAGCAGTTTATGGCAGGTCTCCTATGGCTACACCTTC. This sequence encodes CASSLWQVSYGYTF.